This TCR beta chain was obtained from a study of cytomegalovirus exposure and HLA in healthy donors. Study in general: Genotyping of about 400 donors showed that 80% to 90% belonged to the Caucasian-associated ancestry cluster. Whole-study findings and limits: Roughly even sequencing depth across donors was the assumption behind the presence/absence analyses.

PCR primers comprised 60 Vbeta and 13 Jbeta primers. Repertoires were generated with immunoSEQ multiplex PCR, while TCRdb's copy carries only in-frame clones and drops some. This repertoire shows 150,000 to 200,000 clones, 60% to 85% found once; its top ten account for approximately 3.4%. As for this clone: Its antigen is currently unknown.

In germline, CDR1 is MNHNS, CDR2 SASEGT. The CDR3 is 14 amino acids. The V and J ends lost 5 bases and 4 bases, in that order; junction bases with no gene match: 7. The chain uses TRBV6-1 and TRBJ2-5, with TRBD1 matching over 7 bases. Source material: PBMCs. The TCR was taken from a woman between 50 and 59 years old in good health and CMV-seropositive. The chain's CDR3 is CASSTTGSGETQYF. The CDR3 DNA sequence: TGTGCCAGCAGTACGACAGGGTCCGGAGAGACCCAGTACTTC.